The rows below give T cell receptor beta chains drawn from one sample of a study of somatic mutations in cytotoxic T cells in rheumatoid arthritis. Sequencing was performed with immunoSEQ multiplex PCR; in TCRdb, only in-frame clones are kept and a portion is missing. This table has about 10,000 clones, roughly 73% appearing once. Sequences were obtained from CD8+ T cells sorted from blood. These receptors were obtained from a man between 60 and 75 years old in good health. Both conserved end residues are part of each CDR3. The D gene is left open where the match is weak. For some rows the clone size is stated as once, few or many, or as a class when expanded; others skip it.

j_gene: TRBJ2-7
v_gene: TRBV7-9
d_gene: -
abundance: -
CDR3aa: CASSRQVSYEQYF
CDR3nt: TGTGCCAGCAGCCGACAGGTTTCCTACGAGCAGTACTTC

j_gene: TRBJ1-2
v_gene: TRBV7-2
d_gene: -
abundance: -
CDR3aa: CASSPDRTGYGYTF
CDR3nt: TGTGCCAGCAGTCCGGACCGAACCGGCTATGGCTACACCTTC

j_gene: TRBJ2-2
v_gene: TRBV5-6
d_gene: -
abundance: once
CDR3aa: CASSLSGAGELFF
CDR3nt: TGTGCCAGCAGCTTGTCGGGTGCTGGGGAGCTGTTTTTT

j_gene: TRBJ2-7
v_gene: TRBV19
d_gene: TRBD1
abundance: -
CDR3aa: CASSIDHRGGQEAYEQYF
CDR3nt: TGTGCCAGTAGTATAGATCATAGGGGTGGACAGGAGGCCTACGAGCAGTACTTC

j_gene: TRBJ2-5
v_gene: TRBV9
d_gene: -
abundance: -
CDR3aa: CASSVDSGAGETQYF
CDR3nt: TGTGCCAGCAGCGTAGATTCGGGGGCAGGAGAGACCCAGTACTTC

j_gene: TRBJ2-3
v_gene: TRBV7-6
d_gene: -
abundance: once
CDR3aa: CASSLATGTSGAQYF
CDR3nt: TGTGCCAGCAGCTTAGCCACCGGGACCTCGGGGGCGCAGTATTTT

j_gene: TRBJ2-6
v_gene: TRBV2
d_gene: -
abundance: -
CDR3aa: CASSESVYSGANVLTF
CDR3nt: TGTGCCAGCAGTGAATCAGTGTACTCTGGGGCCAACGTCCTGACTTTC

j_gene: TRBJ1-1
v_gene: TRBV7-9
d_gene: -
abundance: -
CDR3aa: CASSPKNVYVNTEAFF
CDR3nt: TGTGCCAGCAGCCCAAAGAACGTTTATGTGAACACTGAAGCTTTCTTT

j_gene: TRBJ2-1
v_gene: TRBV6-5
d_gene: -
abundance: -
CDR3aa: CASSTGEDNEQFF
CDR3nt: TGTGCCAGCTCGACGGGGGAGGACAATGAGCAGTTCTTC

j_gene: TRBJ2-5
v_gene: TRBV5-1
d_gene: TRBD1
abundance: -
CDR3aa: CASSLGQGQETQYF
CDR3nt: TGCGCCAGCAGCCTGGGACAGGGGCAAGAGACCCAGTACTTC